The 20 T cell receptor beta chains presented below share a single source sample, sequenced in a study of cytomegalovirus exposure and HLA in healthy donors. 13 Jbeta primers and 60 Vbeta primers were used for the PCR. The protocol was immunoSEQ multiplex PCR, while the TCRdb copy is restricted to in-frame clones and leaves out a portion. The sample yields some 130,000 clones, over 60% seen once. The sample comprised PBMCs. These TCRs come from a young man in good health and CMV-seronegative.

V is TRBV10-1 and J is TRBJ2-7; D ambiguous. The germline CDR1 and CDR2 sequences are WNHNN and SYGVQD (reference sequence). This CDR3 has 15 residues. The ends were cut back, 5 bases at V and 3 bases at J, with 17 bases in the middle. The CDR3 here is CASSLRDSRSYEQYF. DNA of the CDR3: TGCGCCAGCAGTCTCCGTGACTCTAGAAGCTACGAGCAGTACTTC.

This rearrangement joins TRBV11-1 to TRBJ2-1, with 8 bases that match TRBD2. This CDR3 has 16 residues. The V gene end was trimmed by 1 base and the J gene end by 0 bases; junction bases not matched to a gene: 2. Germline V gives CDR1 SGHAT, CDR2 FQDESV (reference sequence). The CDR3 spells CASSLDSGSSYNEQFF. In DNA, the CDR3 is TGTGCCAGCAGCTTAGACAGCGGGAGCTCCTACAATGAGCAGTTCTTC.

CDR3 region: CAITKGGTDTQYF. The CDR3 DNA is TGTGCCATCACCAAAGGGGGCACAGATACGCAGTATTTT. The rearrangement links TRBV10-3 to TRBJ2-3; weak D call: TRBD1 (5 bases). The CDR3 loop spans 13 amino acids. Germline CDR1 is ENHRY and CDR2 is SYGVKD. The V and J ends lost 7 bases and 1 base respectively, with 9 bases between them.

This chain connects TRBV14 to TRBJ1-2, with D hard to call. The CDR3 extends over 13 amino acids. Per germline, CDR1 SGHDN and CDR2 FVKESK. Between the trimmed V and J ends, which lost 4 bases and 6 bases, there was a span of 12 bases. For the CDR3, the DNA is TGTGCCAGCAGCCCTCGGACGGAGGATGGCTACACCTTC. It translates to CASSPRTEDGYTF.

V and J are TRBV27 and TRBJ2-4, with 11 nucleotides matching TRBD2. Germline V gives CDR1 MNHEY, CDR2 SMNVEV (reference sequence). With 4 bases clipped from V and 7 bases from J, the junction kept 6 bases outside the gene matches. The CDR3 consists of 15 residues. CDR3 amino acids: CASSYIAGGPNIQYF. The CDR3, as DNA: TGTGCCAGCAGTTACATAGCGGGAGGGCCGAACATTCAGTACTTC.

This rearrangement joins TRBV29-1 to TRBJ2-1, with D possibly TRBD1 on 6 matching bases. Trimming stripped 7 bases from V and 8 bases from J, with 12 bases between. This CDR3 contains 11 residues. Germline V gene sequence: CDR1 SQVTM, CDR2 ANQGSEA. The CDR3 bases are TGCAGCGCGCCACAGGGCTATGAGCAGTTCTTC. It translates to CSAPQGYEQFF.

This clone was seen a few times. CDR3 sequence reads: CASSLAGANYEQYF. The CDR3 nucleotides are TGTGCCAGCAGCTTGGCGGGAGCTAACTACGAGCAGTACTTC. V and J are TRBV5-6 and TRBJ2-7; tentatively, D is TRBD2 (6 bases). Germline V gene sequence: CDR1 SGHDT, CDR2 YYEEEE. This CDR3 is 14 amino acids long. The V and J ends lost 0 bases and 3 bases respectively, with 10 bases between them.

CDR3 loop: CASTSGTQETQYF. DNA of the CDR3: TGTGCCAGCACTAGCGGGACCCAAGAGACCCAGTACTTC. The chain links TRBV2 to TRBJ2-5; 9 nucleotides agree with TRBD2. The CDR3 contains 13 residues. Germline loops: CDR1 SNHLY, CDR2 FYNNEI. V dropped 7 bases and J dropped 1; count of bases not matched to a gene: 1.

A few counts support this clone. The rearrangement links TRBV5-1 to TRBJ1-2; D perhaps matches TRBD1 (6 bases). Per germline, CDR1 SGHRS and CDR2 YFSETQ. Between the trimmed V and J ends, which lost 4 bases and 0 bases, there was a span of 10 bases. This CDR3 is built from 14 residues. DNA of the CDR3: TGCGCCAGCAGCGAACAGGGAACTAACTATGGCTACACCTTC. It codes for CASSEQGTNYGYTF. Full variable domain (rest looked up from reference TRBV5-1 and TRBJ1-2): KAGVTQTPRYLIKTRGQQVTLSCSPISGHRSVSWYQQTPGQGLQFLFEYFSETQRNKGNFPGRFSGRQFSNSRSEMNVSTLELGDSALYLCASSEQGTNYGYTFGSGTRLTVV.

CDR3 protein: CASSVQGTDTQYF. CDR3 nucleotide sequence: TGCGCCAGCAGTGTACAGGGCACAGATACGCAGTATTTT. This chain links TRBV10-1 with TRBJ2-3; D is perhaps TRBD1 (5 bases). The CDR3 spans 13 residues. Per germline, CDR1 WNHNN and CDR2 SYGVQD (reference sequence). Trimming removed 4 bases at V and 1 base at J, with 6 bases between.

V is TRBV7-8 and J is TRBJ2-5; 14 positions agree with TRBD2. With V trimmed by 5 bases and J by 5 bases, 7 bases remained unmatched. The CDR3 has 16 amino acids. Germline V CDR1 and CDR2: SGHVS, FQNEAQ. The DNA for the CDR3 is TGTGCCAGCAGCGCCGGGACTAGCGGGAGACGGGAGACCCAGTACTTC. Protein sequence: CASSAGTSGRRETQYF. The full variable domain, in which reference TRBV7-8 and TRBJ2-5 provide the parts outside the CDR3, is GAGVSQSPRYKVAKRGQDVALRCDPISGHVSLFWYQQALGQGPEFLTYFQNEAQLDKSGLPSDRFFAERPEGSVSTLKIQRTQQEDSAVYLCASSAGTSGRRETQYFGPGTRLLVL.

This chain connects TRBV10-3 to TRBJ1-1; TRBD1 agrees at 8 bases. The trim removed 0 bases at V and 4 bases at J, leaving 1 base unmatched. This CDR3 region has 14 residues. The germline CDR1 and CDR2 sequences are ENHRY and SYGVKD. The CDR3 DNA follows: TGTGCCATCAGTGAGTCGCAGGGGGCCACTGAAGCTTTCTTT. As protein: CAISESQGATEAFF.

This chain joins TRBV6-1 and TRBJ2-3, with a weak D call TRBD1 (5 bases). The CDR3 totals 18 residues. Germline CDR1 reads MNHNS; CDR2 reads SASEGT. Trimming removed 3 bases from V and 6 bases from J, with 25 bases in between. CDR3: CASSDYLGRATLGDTQYF. The CDR3 DNA reads as TGTGCCAGCAGTGATTATTTGGGCAGGGCCACGTTGGGGGATACGCAGTATTTT.

Points on this clone: The same CDR3 also results from other DNA sequences found in this sample. The chain is built from TRBV27 and TRBJ1-5; a possible D gene is TRBD1 (5 bases). Germline V lookup: CDR1 MNHEY, CDR2 SMNVEV (reference sequence). With 3 bases removed from V and 2 bases from J, the gap between germline ends came to 14 bases. This CDR3 spans 16 amino acids. DNA for the CDR3: TGTGCCAGCAGTTTGGCGTGGGGGGTCGGCAATCAGCCCCAGCATTTT. This translates into CASSLAWGVGNQPQHF.

CDR3: CASSSSGTAPYEQYF. The CDR3 nucleotides read TGTGCCAGCAGTTCCTCCGGGACAGCACCCTACGAGCAGTACTTC. The V call is TRBV27, the J call TRBJ2-7, with TRBD1 identical over 7 bases. This CDR3 has 15 amino acids. J was trimmed by 2 bases and V by 4 bases; bases with no gene match: 8. The germline V gene has CDR1 MNHEY and CDR2 SMNVEV (reference sequence).

V is TRBV5-6 and J is TRBJ2-5, with 9 bases matching TRBD1. The CDR3 consists of 16 residues. Germline V gene sequence: CDR1 SGHDT, CDR2 YYEEEE. V lost 0 bases, J lost 5 bases, and 8 bases stayed unmatched. Written as DNA, the CDR3 is TGTGCCAGCAGCTTGGGAGTGCGGACAGGGGCGGAGACCCAGTACTTC. Translation: CASSLGVRTGAETQYF.

The genes are TRBV27 and TRBJ2-1; 9 bases match TRBD2. CDR3 length equals 16 residues. Trimming took 5 bases from V and 9 from J; bases not matched to a gene: 14. Germline loops: CDR1 MNHEY, CDR2 SMNVEV (reference sequence). CDR3 nucleotide sequence: TGTGCCAGCAGTGGGGGCGCGGTAGCGGGAGACGGTGAGCAGTTCTTC. Protein product: CASSGGAVAGDGEQFF.

This clone was counted a few times. The chain employs TRBV28 and TRBJ2-1; tentatively, D is TRBD2 (6 bases). Germline-derived CDR1 and CDR2 are MDHEN and SYDVKM. This CDR3 is built from 15 residues. Between the trimmed V and J ends, which lost 4 bases and 4 bases, there was a span of 14 bases. In nucleotides, the CDR3 is TGTGCCAGCAGTTCAGCGGGTCTGGGTTACAATGAGCAGTTCTTC. This gives the protein CASSSAGLGYNEQFF.

This clone appeared a few times. The V call is TRBV7-9, the J call TRBJ2-3, with unresolved D. V was pared by 3 bases and J by 2 bases, with 6 bases between. In germline, CDR1 is SEHNR, CDR2 FQNEAQ (reference sequence). CDR3 length equals 13 residues. The CDR3 here is CASSFPLTDTQYF. The CDR3, as DNA: TGTGCCAGCAGCTTTCCCCTCACAGATACGCAGTATTTT. Variable domain in full (rest from reference TRBV7-9 and TRBJ2-3): DTGVSQNPRHKITKRGQNVTFRCDPISEHNRLYWYRQTLGQGPEFLTYFQNEAQLEKSRLLSDRFSAERPKGSFSTLEIQRTEQGDSAMYLCASSFPLTDTQYFGPGTRLTVL.

This clone was seen a handful of times. The chain carries TRBV30 and TRBJ2-5; TRBD1 aligns across 11 bases. This CDR3 is built from 13 residues. CDR1 is GTSNPN and CDR2 is SVGIG in the germline V gene (reference sequence). The trim removed 5 bases at V and 5 bases at J, leaving 4 bases unmatched. The CDR3 is CAWGTGGWETQYF. The CDR3 nucleotides read TGTGCCTGGGGGACAGGGGGTTGGGAGACCCAGTACTTC.